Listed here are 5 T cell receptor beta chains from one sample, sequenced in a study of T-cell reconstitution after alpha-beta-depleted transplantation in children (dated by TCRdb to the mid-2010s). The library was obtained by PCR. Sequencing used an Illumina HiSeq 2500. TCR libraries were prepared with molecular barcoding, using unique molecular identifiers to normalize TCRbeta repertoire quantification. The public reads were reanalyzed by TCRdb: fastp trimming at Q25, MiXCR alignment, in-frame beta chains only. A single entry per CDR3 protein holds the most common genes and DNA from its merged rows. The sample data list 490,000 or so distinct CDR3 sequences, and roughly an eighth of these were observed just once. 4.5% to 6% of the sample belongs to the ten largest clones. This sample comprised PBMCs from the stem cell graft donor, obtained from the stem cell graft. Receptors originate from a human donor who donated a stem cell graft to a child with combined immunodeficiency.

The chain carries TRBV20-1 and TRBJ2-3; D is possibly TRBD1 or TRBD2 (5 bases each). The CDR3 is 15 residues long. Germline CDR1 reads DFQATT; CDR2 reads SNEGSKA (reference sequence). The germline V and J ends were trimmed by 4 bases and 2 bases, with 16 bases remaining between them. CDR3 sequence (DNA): TGCAGTGCTAACTCGGGGCCATGGTTCACAGATACGCAGTATTTT. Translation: CSANSGPWFTDTQYF.

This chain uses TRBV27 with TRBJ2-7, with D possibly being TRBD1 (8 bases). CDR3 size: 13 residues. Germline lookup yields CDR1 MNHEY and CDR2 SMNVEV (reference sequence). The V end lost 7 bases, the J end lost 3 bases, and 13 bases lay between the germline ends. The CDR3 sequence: CASKGGTGYEQYF. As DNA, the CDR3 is TGTGCCAGCAAGGGGGGGACAGGCTACGAGCAGTACTTC.

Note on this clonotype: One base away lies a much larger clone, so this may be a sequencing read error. Here the CDR3 DNA reads TGTGCCAGCAGAGGGGGAAACTCCTACGAGCAGTACTTC. It yields the protein CASRGGNSYEQYF. This sequence joins TRBV7-9 and TRBJ2-7, with a weak D call TRBD1 (6 bases). This CDR3 has 13 amino acids. Germline lookup yields CDR1 SEHNR and CDR2 FQNEAQ (reference sequence). Trimming pared 6 bases from V and 0 bases from J, leaving 9 bases between. The full variable domain, rest sourced from reference TRBV7-9 and TRBJ2-7, is DTGVSQNPRHKITKRGQNVTFRCDPISEHNRLYWYRQTLGQGPEFLTYFQNEAQLEKSRLLSDRFSAERPKGSFSTLEIQRTEQGDSAMYLCASRGGNSYEQYFGPGTRLTVT.

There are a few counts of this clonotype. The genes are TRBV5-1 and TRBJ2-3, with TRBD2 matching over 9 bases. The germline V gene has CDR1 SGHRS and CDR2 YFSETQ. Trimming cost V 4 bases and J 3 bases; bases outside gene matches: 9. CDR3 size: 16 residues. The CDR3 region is CASSPRGSGRTDTQYF. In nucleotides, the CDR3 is TGCGCCAGCAGCCCACGAGGTAGCGGGAGAACAGATACGCAGTATTTT. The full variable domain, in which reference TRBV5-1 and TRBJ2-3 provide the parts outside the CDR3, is KAGVTQTPRYLIKTRGQQVTLSCSPISGHRSVSWYQQTPGQGLQFLFEYFSETQRNKGNFPGRFSGRQFSNSRSEMNVSTLELGDSALYLCASSPRGSGRTDTQYFGPGTRLTVL.

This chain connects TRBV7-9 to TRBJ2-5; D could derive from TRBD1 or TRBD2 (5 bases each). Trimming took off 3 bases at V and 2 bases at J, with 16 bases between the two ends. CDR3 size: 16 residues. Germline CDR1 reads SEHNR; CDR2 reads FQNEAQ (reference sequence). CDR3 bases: TGTGCCAGCAGCTTGGGCCGGATGGGGGATCAAGAGACCCAGTACTTC. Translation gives CASSLGRMGDQETQYF.